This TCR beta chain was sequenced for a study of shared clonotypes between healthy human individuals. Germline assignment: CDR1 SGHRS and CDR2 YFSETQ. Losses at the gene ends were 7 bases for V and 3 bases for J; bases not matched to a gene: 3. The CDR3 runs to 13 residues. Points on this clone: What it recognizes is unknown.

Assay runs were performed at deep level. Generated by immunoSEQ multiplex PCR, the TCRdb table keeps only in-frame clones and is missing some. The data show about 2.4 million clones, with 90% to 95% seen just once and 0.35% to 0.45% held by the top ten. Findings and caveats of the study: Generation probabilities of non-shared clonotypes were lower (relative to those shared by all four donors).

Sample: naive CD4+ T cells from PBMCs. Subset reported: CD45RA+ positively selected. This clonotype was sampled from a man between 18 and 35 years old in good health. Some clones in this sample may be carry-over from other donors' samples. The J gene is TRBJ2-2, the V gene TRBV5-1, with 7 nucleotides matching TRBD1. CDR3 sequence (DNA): TGCGCCAGCCAAGGGGGCTACACCGGGGAGCTGTTTTTT. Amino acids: CASQGGYTGELFF. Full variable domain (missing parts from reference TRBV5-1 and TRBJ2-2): KAGVTQTPRYLIKTRGQQVTLSCSPISGHRSVSWYQQTPGQGLQFLFEYFSETQRNKGNFPGRFSGRQFSNSRSEMNVSTLELGDSALYLCASQGGYTGELFFGEGSRLTVL.